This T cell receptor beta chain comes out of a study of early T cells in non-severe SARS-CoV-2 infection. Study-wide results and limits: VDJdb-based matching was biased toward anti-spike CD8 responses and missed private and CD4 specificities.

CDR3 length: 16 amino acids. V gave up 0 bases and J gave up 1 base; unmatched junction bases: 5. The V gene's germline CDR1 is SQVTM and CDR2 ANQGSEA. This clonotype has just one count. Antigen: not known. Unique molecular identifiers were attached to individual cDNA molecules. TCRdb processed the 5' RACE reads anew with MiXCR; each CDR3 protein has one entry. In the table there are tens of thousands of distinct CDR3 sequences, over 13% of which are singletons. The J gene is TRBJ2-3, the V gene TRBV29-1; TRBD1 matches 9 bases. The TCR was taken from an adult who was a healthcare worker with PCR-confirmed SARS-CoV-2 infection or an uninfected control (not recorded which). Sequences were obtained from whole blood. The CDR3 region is CSVEDVDRGRTDTQYF. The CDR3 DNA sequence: TGCAGCGTTGAAGATGTGGACAGGGGACGCACAGATACGCAGTATTTT.